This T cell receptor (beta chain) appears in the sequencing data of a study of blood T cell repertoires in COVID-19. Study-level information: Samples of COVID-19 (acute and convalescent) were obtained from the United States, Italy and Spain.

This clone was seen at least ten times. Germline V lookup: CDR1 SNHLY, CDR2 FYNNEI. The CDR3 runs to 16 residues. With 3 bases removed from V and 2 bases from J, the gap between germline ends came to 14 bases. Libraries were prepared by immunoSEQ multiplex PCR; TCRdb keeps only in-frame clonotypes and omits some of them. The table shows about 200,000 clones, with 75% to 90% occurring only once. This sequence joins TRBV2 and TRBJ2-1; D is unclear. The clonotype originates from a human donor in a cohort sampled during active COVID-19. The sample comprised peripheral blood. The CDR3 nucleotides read TGTGCCAGCAGTGACCCTGGCCAGGATCCCTACAATGAGCAGTTCTTC. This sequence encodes CASSDPGQDPYNEQFF.